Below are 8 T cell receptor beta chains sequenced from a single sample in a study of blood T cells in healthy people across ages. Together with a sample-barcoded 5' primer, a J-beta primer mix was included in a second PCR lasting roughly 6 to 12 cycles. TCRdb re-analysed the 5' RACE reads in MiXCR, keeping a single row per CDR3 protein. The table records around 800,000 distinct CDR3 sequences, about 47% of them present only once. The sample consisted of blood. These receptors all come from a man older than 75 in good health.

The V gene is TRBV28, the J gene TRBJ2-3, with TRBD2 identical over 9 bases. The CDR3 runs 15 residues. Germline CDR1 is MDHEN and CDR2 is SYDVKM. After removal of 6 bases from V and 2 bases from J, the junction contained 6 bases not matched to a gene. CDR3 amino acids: CASRKRGADTDTQYF. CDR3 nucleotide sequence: TGTGCCAGCAGGAAGCGGGGGGCCGACACAGATACGCAGTATTTT. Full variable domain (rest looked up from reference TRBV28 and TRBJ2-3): DVKVTQSSRYLVKRTGEKVFLECVQDMDHENMFWYRQDPGLGLRLIYFSYDVKMKEKGDIPEGYSVSREKKERFSLILESASTNQTSMYLCASRKRGADTDTQYFGPGTRLTVL.

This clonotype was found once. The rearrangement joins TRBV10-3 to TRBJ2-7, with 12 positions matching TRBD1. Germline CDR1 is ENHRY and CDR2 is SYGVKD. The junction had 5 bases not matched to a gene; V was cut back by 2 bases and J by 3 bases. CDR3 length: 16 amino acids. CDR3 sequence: CAISEAWDRGHYEQYF. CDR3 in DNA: TGTGCCATCAGTGAGGCGTGGGACAGGGGGCACTACGAGCAGTACTTC.

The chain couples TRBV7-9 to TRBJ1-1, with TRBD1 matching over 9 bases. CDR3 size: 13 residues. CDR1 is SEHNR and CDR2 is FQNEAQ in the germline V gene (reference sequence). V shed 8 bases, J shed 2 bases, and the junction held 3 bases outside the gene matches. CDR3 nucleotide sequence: TGTGCCAGCGCAACAGGGGGCAACACTGAAGCTTTCTTT. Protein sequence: CASATGGNTEAFF.

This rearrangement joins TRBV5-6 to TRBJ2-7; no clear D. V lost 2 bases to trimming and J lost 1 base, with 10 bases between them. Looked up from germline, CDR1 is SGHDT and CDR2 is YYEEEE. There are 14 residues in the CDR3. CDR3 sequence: CASSFRKGSYEQYF. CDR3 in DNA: TGTGCCAGCAGCTTCAGAAAGGGATCCTACGAGCAGTACTTC.

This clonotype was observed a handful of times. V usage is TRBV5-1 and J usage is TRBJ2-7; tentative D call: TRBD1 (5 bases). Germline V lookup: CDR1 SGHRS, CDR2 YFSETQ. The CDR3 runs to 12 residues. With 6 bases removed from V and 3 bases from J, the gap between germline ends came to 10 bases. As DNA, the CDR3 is TGCGCCAGCACCCTGGACAACTACGAGCAGTACTTC. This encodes CASTLDNYEQYF.

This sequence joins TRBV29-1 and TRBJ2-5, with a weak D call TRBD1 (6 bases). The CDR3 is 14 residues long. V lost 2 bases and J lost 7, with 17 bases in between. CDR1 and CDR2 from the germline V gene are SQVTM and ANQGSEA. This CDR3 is CSVEQGIESGTQYF. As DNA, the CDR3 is TGCAGCGTTGAACAGGGGATAGAGTCGGGGACCCAGTACTTC.

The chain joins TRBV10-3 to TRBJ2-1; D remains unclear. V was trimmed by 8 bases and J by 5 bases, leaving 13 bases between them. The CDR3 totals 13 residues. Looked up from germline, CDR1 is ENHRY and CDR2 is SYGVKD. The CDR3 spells CAISWQNDNEQFF. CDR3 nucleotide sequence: TGTGCCATCTCATGGCAAAATGACAATGAGCAGTTCTTC.

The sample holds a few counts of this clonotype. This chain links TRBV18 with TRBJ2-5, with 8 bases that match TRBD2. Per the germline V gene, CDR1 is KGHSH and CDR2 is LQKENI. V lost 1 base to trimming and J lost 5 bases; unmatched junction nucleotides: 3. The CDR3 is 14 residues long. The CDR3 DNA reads TGTGCCAGCTCACCACTCGGGAGGGGCGAGACCCAGTACTTC. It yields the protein CASSPLGRGETQYF.